The T cell receptor (beta chain) described here comes from a study of cytomegalovirus exposure and HLA in healthy donors. The study, taken as a whole, reports: Subsequent analysis showed first-cohort TCR clusters tending to co-occur in 120 validation repertoires. The classifier was said to identify cytomegalovirus status with high specificity and sensitivity. The authors confirmed in vitro that a few CMV-associated chains were specific for CMV antigens. Overall, under 200 TCR beta chains were annotated as cytomegalovirus-associated.

This table comes from immunoSEQ multiplex PCR, and its TCRdb copy is limited to in-frame clones, with some not included. Counted here are hundreds of thousands of clones, roughly 85% occurring once; the ten biggest clones make up roughly 0.82%. Germline V gene lookup returns CDR1 SGHDT and CDR2 YYEEEE. CDR3 length equals 14 residues. V lost 6 bases and J 10 bases, leaving 17 bases between the germline ends. Remarks on this clone: Its antigen remains unidentified.

The clonotype comes from a woman in her late teens or twenties in good health and CMV-seronegative. V and J are TRBV5-6 and TRBJ1-6; D may be TRBD1 (6 bases). The sample was PBMCs. CDR3 nucleotides: TGTGCCAGCATCCTTACAGGGTTAGAGTCACCCCTCCACTTT. The encoded protein is CASILTGLESPLHF.